Listed below are T cell receptor beta chains from one sample, sequenced in a study of technical replicates of blood from several donors. Assay used: immunoSEQ multiplex PCR; TCRdb lists only in-frame clones, some missing. Of approximately 51,000 clones listed, just over 90% are singletons. The specimen was PBMCs. Source of these receptors: a human donor in good health. Some clones in this sample may be carry-over from other donors' samples. Each CDR3 is given with its conserved first and last residue. The D gene is left open where the match is weak. Size tells how often a clone was seen (once, few, many) or the class of an expanded clone, and some rows leave it out.

CDR3aa: CASSGTSGSNEQFF
CDR3nt: TGTGCCAGCAGTGGGACTAGCGGGAGCAATGAGCAGTTCTTC
v_gene: TRBV9
abundance: NA
j_gene: TRBJ2-1
d_gene: TRBD2

CDR3aa: CASSTTTRGPNYGYTF
CDR3nt: TGTGCCAGCAGCACCACAACAAGGGGCCCTAACTATGGCTACACCTTC
v_gene: TRBV7-9
abundance: NA
j_gene: TRBJ1-2
d_gene: NA

CDR3aa: CASSEGQEPYGYTF
CDR3nt: TGTGCCAGCAGCGAGGGACAGGAACCCTATGGCTACACCTTC
v_gene: TRBV9
abundance: NA
j_gene: TRBJ1-2
d_gene: TRBD1

CDR3aa: CASSVNYEQYF
CDR3nt: TGTGCCAGCAGCGTCAATTACGAGCAGTACTTC
v_gene: TRBV7-8
abundance: NA
j_gene: TRBJ2-7
d_gene: NA

CDR3aa: CRINRGNEQFF
CDR3nt: TGCAGGATCAACAGGGGGAATGAGCAGTTCTTC
v_gene: TRBV20-1
abundance: NA
j_gene: TRBJ2-1
d_gene: TRBD1

CDR3aa: CASSLGLQGPSTDTQYF
CDR3nt: TGTGCCAGCAGCTTAGGACTACAGGGTCCGAGCACAGATACGCAGTATTTT
v_gene: TRBV7-9
abundance: once
j_gene: TRBJ2-3
d_gene: NA

CDR3aa: CASSEDTYYGYTF
CDR3nt: TGTGCCAGCAGTGAGGACACCTACTATGGCTACACCTTC
v_gene: TRBV6-1
abundance: NA
j_gene: TRBJ1-2
d_gene: NA

CDR3aa: CASSPTQNTEAFF
CDR3nt: TGTGCCAGCAGCCCTACGCAGAACACTGAAGCTTTCTTT
v_gene: TRBV5-6
abundance: NA
j_gene: TRBJ1-1
d_gene: NA

CDR3aa: CASSANQGVQGAFF
CDR3nt: TGTGCCAGCAGCGCCAATCAGGGGGTTCAAGGAGCTTTCTTT
v_gene: TRBV9
abundance: NA
j_gene: TRBJ1-1
d_gene: TRBD1

CDR3aa: CASSLAFQVKANYGYTF
CDR3nt: TGTGCCAGCAGCTTAGCGTTTCAGGTCAAAGCTAACTATGGCTACACCTTC
v_gene: TRBV7-9
abundance: NA
j_gene: TRBJ1-2
d_gene: NA

CDR3aa: CASNRAGPPETQYF
CDR3nt: TGTGCCAGCAACCGAGCGGGGCCCCCAGAGACCCAGTACTTC
v_gene: TRBV2
abundance: NA
j_gene: TRBJ2-5
d_gene: TRBD2

CDR3aa: CSARSNLAQYF
CDR3nt: TGCAGTGCTAGATCTAATCTCGCCCAGTACTTC
v_gene: TRBV20-1
abundance: NA
j_gene: TRBJ2-5
d_gene: NA

CDR3aa: CASSSKLNTEAFF
CDR3nt: TGTGCCAGCAGCTCCAAGCTGAACACTGAAGCTTTCTTT
v_gene: TRBV11-1
abundance: NA
j_gene: TRBJ1-1
d_gene: NA

CDR3aa: CASSLLEGAAGELFF
CDR3nt: TGCGCCAGCAGCCTCCTAGAGGGGGCGGCCGGGGAGCTGTTTTTT
v_gene: TRBV4-3
abundance: few
j_gene: TRBJ2-2
d_gene: TRBD1

CDR3aa: CASSFGQRQFF
CDR3nt: TGTGCCAGCAGCTTTGGACAGAGACAGTTCTTC
v_gene: TRBV9
abundance: NA
j_gene: TRBJ2-1
d_gene: NA

CDR3aa: CASSQDRGPGNTIYF
CDR3nt: TGTGCCAGCAGCCAAGACAGGGGGCCTGGAAACACCATATATTTT
v_gene: TRBV7-2
abundance: once
j_gene: TRBJ1-3
d_gene: TRBD1

CDR3aa: CASSETLREYF
CDR3nt: TGTGCCAGCAGTGAAACACTAAGAGAGTACTTC
v_gene: TRBV6-1
abundance: NA
j_gene: TRBJ2-7
d_gene: NA

CDR3aa: CASSSDSTSIEQYF
CDR3nt: TGCGCCAGCAGCTCCGACAGTACCTCGATAGAGCAGTACTTC
v_gene: TRBV5-1
abundance: NA
j_gene: TRBJ2-7
d_gene: NA